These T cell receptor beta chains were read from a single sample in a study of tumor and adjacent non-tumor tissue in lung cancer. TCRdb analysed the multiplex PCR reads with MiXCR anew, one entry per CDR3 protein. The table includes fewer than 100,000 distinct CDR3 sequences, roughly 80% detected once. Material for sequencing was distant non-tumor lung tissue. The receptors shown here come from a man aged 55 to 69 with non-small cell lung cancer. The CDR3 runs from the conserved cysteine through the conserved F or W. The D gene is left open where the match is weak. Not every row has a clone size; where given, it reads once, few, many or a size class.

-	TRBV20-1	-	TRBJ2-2	CSARATGGASNTGELFF	TGCAGTGCTAGAGCTACGGGTGGGGCGAGCAACACCGGGGAGCTATTTTTT
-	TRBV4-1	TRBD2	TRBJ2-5	CVSSLSGLAGGKETQYF	TGCGTCAGCAGTCTTTCCGGGCTAGCGGGGGGAAAAGAGACCCAGTACTTC
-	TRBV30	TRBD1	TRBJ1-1	CAWSEMGQSGPEAFF	TGTGCCTGGAGTGAGATGGGACAGTCCGGGCCTGAAGCTTTCTTT
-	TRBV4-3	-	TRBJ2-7	CASSQDCPGATYEQSF	TGCGCCAGCAGCCAAGATTGTCCAGGGGCGACCTACGAGCAGTCCTTC
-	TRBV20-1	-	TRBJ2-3	CSAPTAGITHRTDTQYF	TGCAGTGCTCCCACGGCGGGGATCACGCACCGCACAGATACGCAGTATTTT
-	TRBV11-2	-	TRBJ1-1	CASSLDPGAYTGAFF	TGTGCCAGCAGTTTAGATCCAGGGGCTTACACTGGAGCTTTCTTT
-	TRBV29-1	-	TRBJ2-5	CSVEDPLDYRASREIQYF	TGCAGCGTTGAAGATCCGCTCGATTACAGGGCCAGCAGAGAGATCCAGTACTTC
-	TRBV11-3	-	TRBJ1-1	CASSLTPNLYGRNTEAVF	TGTGCCAGCAGCTTAACGCCGAACCTCTATGGTCGGAACACTGAAGCTGTCTTT
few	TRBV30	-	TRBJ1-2	CAWTGSSGNTF	TGTGCCTGGACTGGATCTTCAGGGAACACCTTC
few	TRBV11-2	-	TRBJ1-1	CVSNSVGRGTEAFF	-
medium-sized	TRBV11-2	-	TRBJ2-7	CASSFETGYEQYF	TGTGCCAGCAGCTTCGAGACAGGCTACGAGCAGTACTTC
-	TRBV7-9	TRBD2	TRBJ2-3	CASRRGLAGGRGTVTQYF	TGTGCCAGCAGGCGAGGACTAGCTGGGGGCAGGGGCACAGTTACGCAGTATTTT
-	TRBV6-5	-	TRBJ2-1	CAGSSRGVPYNEQFF	TGTGCCGGCAGCTCTAGGGGGGTACCCTACAATGAGCAGTTCTTC
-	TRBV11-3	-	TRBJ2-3	CASSLDPLEVGGRIDTQYF	TGTGCCAGCAGCTTAGATCCCCTAGAGGTCGGGGGCCGTATAGATACGCAGTATTTT
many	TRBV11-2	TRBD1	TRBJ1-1	CASSLENRQGPLNTEAFF	TGTGCCAGCAGCTTGGAAAATAGACAGGGGCCCTTGAACACTGAAGCTTTCTTT
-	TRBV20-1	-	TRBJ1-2	CSAAPATTDGYSF	TGCAGTGCCGCCCCAGCGACTACTGATGGCTACAGCTTC
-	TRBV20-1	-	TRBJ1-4	CCARAGKEEKLFF	TGTTGTGCTAGAGCGGGGAAGGAAGAAAAACTGTTTTTT
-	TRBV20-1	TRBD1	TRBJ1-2	CSDQGQGRNYGYTF	TGCAGTGACCAGGGACAGGGAAGAAACTATGGCTACACTTTC
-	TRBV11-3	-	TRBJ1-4	CASSLDQTMVEEKLFF	TGTGCCAGCAGCTTAGATCAAACCATGGTAGAAGAAAAACTGTTTTTT
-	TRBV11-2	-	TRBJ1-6	CASSLGGDNNSPPHF	TGCGCCAGTAGCTTAGGAGGGGACAATAATTCACCCCCCCACTTT
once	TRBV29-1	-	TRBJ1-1	CSGGEDTGAIF	TGCAGCGGGGGGGAGGACACTGGAGCTATCTTC
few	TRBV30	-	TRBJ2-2	CAWSVGTNTGELYF	TGTGCCTGGAGTGTGGGCACCAACACCGGGGAGCTGTATTTT
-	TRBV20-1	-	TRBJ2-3	CSAGGYSSTDTHHF	TGCAGTGCTGGCGGGTATTCGAGCACAGATACGCATCATTTT
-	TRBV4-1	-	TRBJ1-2	CTSSQESRSLGGYTF	TGCACCAGCAGCCAGGAATCAAGGAGTCTGGGAGGCTACACCTTC
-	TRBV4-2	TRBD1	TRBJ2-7	CASSSPGQGTYEQYF	TGTGCCAGCAGCTCTCCGGGACAGGGGACATACGAGCAGTACTTC